The sequence of this T cell receptor (beta chain) was determined in a study of CD8 T cells in ankylosing spondylitis. Study-level results: Seemingly characteristic of ankylosing spondylitis blood was a TCR beta motif consisting of under ten highly homologous variants. Earlier authors reported some of these motif variants in reactive arthritis synovial fluid and blood. Disease-linked clones bore a CD8+ phenotype, appearing relatively rarely in peripheral blood.

This clonotype was observed a few times. The antigen remains unidentified. The germline V and J ends were trimmed by 2 bases and 0 bases, with 8 bases remaining between them. The CDR3 is made up of 15 amino acids. Germline V gives CDR1 MNHEY, CDR2 SMNVEV (reference sequence). For TCR beta, libraries came from quantitative 5'-RACE with molecular barcodes. TCRdb re-derived calls from the 5' RACE reads in MiXCR, one entry per CDR3 protein. This sample has roughly 150,000 distinct CDR3 sequences, with around 9.6% found just once. The source of this sequence is a female donor with ankylosing spondylitis or in good health (not recorded which). V usage is TRBV27 and J usage is TRBJ1-5; D is ambiguous. The specimen was blood, either unsorted or a sorted T cell fraction (not recorded which). CDR3 sequence: CASSLRHSSNQPQHF. CDR3 nucleotide sequence: TGTGCCAGCAGTTTAAGGCACAGTAGCAATCAGCCCCAGCATTTT.